A single sample gave rise to the 14 T cell receptor beta chains below, sequenced in a study of cytomegalovirus exposure and HLA in healthy donors. A multiplex PCR was run with 60 Vbeta primers and 13 Jbeta primers. Measured with immunoSEQ multiplex PCR; TCRdb has only the in-frame clones, and not every one. Among around 94,000 clones, roughly 80% were seen once, and the ten largest hold roughly 4.5%. Sequencing was performed on PBMCs. Receptors were obtained from a woman aged 40 to 50 in good health and CMV-seropositive.

Worth noting for this clone: It may be a read error: a sequence one base away is much more abundant. The sample has other DNA sequences that encode this CDR3 too. The CDR3 region is CASSMAGRTNTEAFF. CDR3 DNA: TGTGCCAGTAGTATGGCAGGGAGGACGAACACTGAAGCTTTCTTT. This rearrangement joins TRBV19 to TRBJ1-1; D possibly corresponds to TRBD1 (5 bases). The CDR3 is 15 residues long. Germline V gene lookup returns CDR1 LNHDA and CDR2 SQIVND (reference sequence). The germline V and J ends were trimmed by 3 bases and 1 base, with 12 bases remaining between them.

This sequence joins TRBV7-6 and TRBJ2-2, with 10 bases identical to TRBD2. In germline, CDR1 is SGHVS, CDR2 FNYEAQ. With V trimmed by 1 base and J by 2 bases, 7 bases remained unmatched. The CDR3 length is 18 residues. The chain's CDR3 is CASSLVHRLAGNTGELFF. CDR3 bases: TGTGCCAGCAGCTTAGTACACCGACTAGCGGGTAACACCGGGGAGCTGTTTTTT.

This chain links TRBV11-2 with TRBJ2-5, with 9 positions matching TRBD2. The DNA matches TRBJ2-7 better at its end, which makes the J call doubtful. The CDR3 contains 15 residues. In germline, CDR1 is SGHAT, CDR2 FQNNGV. This chain's CDR3 is CASSSLFSGSYEQYF. The CDR3 bases are TGTGCCAGCAGCTCCCTTTTTAGCGGGAGCTACGAGCAGTACTTC.

This clone was found a few times. This sequence joins TRBV5-4 and TRBJ2-1, with TRBD2 matching over 9 bases. This CDR3 comprises 16 residues. Per the germline V gene, CDR1 is SGHNT and CDR2 is YYREEE (reference sequence). The V gene end was trimmed by 4 bases and the J gene end by 9 bases; junction bases not matched to a gene: 14. The CDR3 here is CASSLTAGAGGGEQFF. CDR3 coding DNA: TGTGCCAGCAGCCTAACCGCTGGGGCGGGAGGGGGTGAGCAGTTCTTC. The full variable domain, its missing parts supplied by reference TRBV5-4 and TRBJ2-1, is ETGVTQSPTHLIKTRGQQVTLRCSSQSGHNTVSWYQQALGQGPQFIFQYYREEENGRGNFPPRFSGLQFPNYSSELNVNALELDDSALYLCASSLTAGAGGGEQFFGPGTRLTVL.

The V and J genes are TRBV14 and TRBJ2-7; 8 nucleotides agree with TRBD2. V shed 5 bases, J shed 6 bases, and the junction held 12 bases outside the gene matches. This CDR3 contains 15 residues. In germline, CDR1 is SGHDN, CDR2 FVKESK. CDR3 nucleotide sequence: TGTGCCAGCAGCTCCGTTAGCGGGACGGGGGGCGAGCAGTACTTC. Translating it yields CASSSVSGTGGEQYF.

This clone has just a few counts. A single base is all that separates this from a far larger clone, so a read error is likely. The same CDR3 also results from other DNA sequences found in this sample. The chain has TRBV5-4 and TRBJ2-7, with 7 bases identical to TRBD1. Unmatched junction bases numbered 10, after V lost 4 bases and J lost 3 bases. The CDR3 runs 15 residues. The V gene's germline CDR1 is SGHNT and CDR2 YYREEE (reference sequence). The CDR3 protein is CASSQDRDSYYEQYF. For the CDR3, the DNA is TGTGCCAGCAGCCAAGATAGGGACAGCTACTACGAGCAGTACTTC.

The chain has TRBV28 and TRBJ2-1, with 10 bases fitting TRBD1. The ends lost 6 bases at V and 4 bases at J; junction bases unmatched: 9. Germline V gene lookup returns CDR1 MDHEN and CDR2 SYDVKM. CDR3 length: 16 amino acids. The CDR3 spells CASRMGQGRVYNEQFF. The CDR3 nucleotides read TGTGCCAGCAGGATGGGACAGGGGAGGGTTTACAATGAGCAGTTCTTC.

This chain uses TRBV4-3 with TRBJ2-1; 8 bases align to TRBD1. The germline CDR1 and CDR2 sequences are LGHNA and YSLEER. The CDR3 is 15 residues long. V shed 3 bases and J 9 bases; nucleotides not matched to a gene: 10. CDR3 bases: TGCGCCAGCAGCCACGGCGAGGACAGGGTTGGTGAGCAGTTCTTC. Amino acids: CASSHGEDRVGEQFF.

The rearrangement links TRBV5-4 to TRBJ2-7, with 8 bases that match TRBD2. V shed 0 bases, J shed 3 bases, and the junction held 8 bases outside the gene matches. The CDR3 runs 16 residues. From germline, CDR1 is SGHNT and CDR2 YYREEE (reference sequence). The CDR3 region is CASSLASGTRSYEQYF. In nucleotides, the CDR3 is TGTGCCAGCAGCTTGGCCTCCGGGACTAGAAGCTACGAGCAGTACTTC.

The rearrangement uses TRBV29-1 and TRBJ2-1, with TRBD1 matching 7 bases. The CDR3 length is 14 residues. Trimming took 3 bases from V and 1 from J; bases not matched to a gene: 3. Germline V gene data show CDR1 as SQVTM and CDR2 as ANQGSEA. CDR3 protein: CSVEAGGSYNEQFF. The CDR3 region has the DNA TGCAGCGTTGAGGCAGGGGGATCCTACAATGAGCAGTTCTTC.

The chain combines TRBV7-2 with TRBJ2-7; a possible D gene is TRBD2 (5 bases). CDR1 is SGHTA, CDR2 FQGNSA, per germline. Trimming cost V 6 bases and J 1 base, with 13 bases left between them. The CDR3 covers 14 residues. The CDR3 region is CASSPVRGSYEQYF. CDR3 bases: TGTGCCAGCAGTCCAGTCCGGGGATCCTACGAGCAGTACTTC.

This chain links TRBV2 with TRBJ2-2, with 8 positions matching TRBD2. The V and J ends lost 6 bases and 5 bases, in that order; junction bases with no gene match: 8. Germline-derived CDR1 and CDR2 are SNHLY and FYNNEI. The CDR3 covers 15 residues. The CDR3 nucleotides are TGTGCCAGCAGGGCGACAGTAGCGGGAACCGGGGAGCTGTTTTTT. This gives the protein CASRATVAGTGELFF.

This clone was seen more than once but under ten times. This chain links TRBV9 with TRBJ1-3; TRBD1 agrees at 7 bases. J was trimmed by 0 bases and V by 3 bases; bases with no gene match: 3. CDR1 is SGDLS, CDR2 YYNGEE, per germline. This CDR3 is 15 amino acids long. In DNA, the CDR3 is TGTGCCAGCAGCGAACAGGGGAACTCTGGAAACACCATATATTTT. The encoded protein is CASSEQGNSGNTIYF.

This clone was observed a handful of times. The CDR3: CSVRTSGGIYTQYF. The CDR3 DNA reads TGCAGCGTAAGGACTAGCGGGGGTATTTATACGCAGTATTTT. This sequence joins TRBV29-1 and TRBJ2-3, with TRBD2 identical over 13 bases. Germline V gene data show CDR1 as SQVTM and CDR2 as ANQGSEA. The junction had 7 bases not matched to a gene; V was cut back by 6 bases and J by 7 bases. The CDR3 length is 14 residues.